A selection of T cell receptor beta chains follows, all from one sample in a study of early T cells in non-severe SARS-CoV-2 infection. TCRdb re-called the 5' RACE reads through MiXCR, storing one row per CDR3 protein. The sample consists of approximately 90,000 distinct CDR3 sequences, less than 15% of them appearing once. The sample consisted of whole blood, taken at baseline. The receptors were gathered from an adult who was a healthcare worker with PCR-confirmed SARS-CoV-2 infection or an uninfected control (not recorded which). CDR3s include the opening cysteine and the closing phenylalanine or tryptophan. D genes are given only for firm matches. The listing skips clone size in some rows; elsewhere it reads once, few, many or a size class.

cdr3_aa: CASSVALTDTQYF
cdr3_nt: TGTGCCAGCAGTGTGGCCTTGACAGATACGCAGTATTTT
j_call: TRBJ2-3
d_call: NA
clone_size: NA
v_call: TRBV2

cdr3_aa: CSARFRDEAFF
cdr3_nt: TGCAGTGCTAGATTCAGGGATGAAGCTTTCTTT
j_call: TRBJ1-1
d_call: NA
clone_size: few
v_call: TRBV20-1

cdr3_aa: CSAHRAQRGTDTQYF
cdr3_nt: TGCAGTGCTCATCGGGCCCAAAGGGGCACAGATACGCAGTATTTT
j_call: TRBJ2-3
d_call: NA
clone_size: NA
v_call: TRBV20-1

cdr3_aa: CASSIGLAARTDTQYF
cdr3_nt: TGTGCCAGTAGTATAGGGCTAGCTGCCCGCACAGATACGCAGTATTTT
j_call: TRBJ2-3
d_call: NA
clone_size: many
v_call: TRBV19

cdr3_aa: CASTLAGSYTQYF
cdr3_nt: TGTGCCAGCACCCTAGCGGGGAGCTATACGCAGTATTTT
j_call: TRBJ2-3
d_call: TRBD2
clone_size: few
v_call: TRBV3-1

cdr3_aa: CASSMGQGGEKLFF
cdr3_nt: TGTGCCAGTAGTATGGGACAGGGTGGCGAAAAACTGTTTTTT
j_call: TRBJ1-4
d_call: TRBD1
clone_size: NA
v_call: TRBV19

cdr3_aa: CASSASGRITDTQYF
cdr3_nt: TGTGCCAGCAGCGCCAGCGGGAGGATCACAGATACGCAGTATTTT
j_call: TRBJ2-3
d_call: TRBD2
clone_size: NA
v_call: TRBV11-2

cdr3_aa: CASSLRARTGGQPSNTEAFF
cdr3_nt: TGTGCCAGCTCACTTCGGGCCCGCACAGGGGGACAACCTTCGAACACTGAAGCTTTCTTT
j_call: TRBJ1-1
d_call: TRBD1
clone_size: many
v_call: TRBV18

cdr3_aa: CASSIAPGGSTDTQYF
cdr3_nt: TGTGCCAGCAGCATAGCCCCTGGCGGCTCCACAGATACGCAGTATTTT
j_call: TRBJ2-3
d_call: NA
clone_size: few
v_call: TRBV9

cdr3_aa: CSASRGGETQYF
cdr3_nt: TGCAGTGCTAGTAGAGGGGGAGAGACCCAGTACTTC
j_call: TRBJ2-5
d_call: NA
clone_size: NA
v_call: TRBV20-1

cdr3_aa: CSAAPVGTGGITEAFF
cdr3_nt: TGCAGTGCTGCCCCCGTGGGAACAGGGGGCATCACTGAAGCTTTCTTT
j_call: TRBJ1-1
d_call: TRBD1
clone_size: NA
v_call: TRBV20-1

cdr3_aa: CASSLATTGTYEQYF
cdr3_nt: TGCGCCAGCAGCTTGGCGACGACAGGGACCTACGAGCAGTACTTC
j_call: TRBJ2-7
d_call: TRBD1
clone_size: few
v_call: TRBV5-1

cdr3_aa: CASSLTGLAGRNEQFF
cdr3_nt: TGTGCCAGCAGCTTGACCGGGCTAGCGGGAAGGAATGAGCAGTTCTTC
j_call: TRBJ2-1
d_call: TRBD2
clone_size: NA
v_call: TRBV3-1